The T cell receptor beta chain under discussion was sequenced for a study of metastatic and nonmetastatic thyroid tumors. This clone was counted ten times or more. None of the patients had undergone any treatment ahead of thyroid surgery. MiXCR reprocessed the PCR reads for TCRdb. The sample holds just over 15,000 clones, 34% seen once. The V and J ends lost 5 bases and 4 bases, in that order; junction bases with no gene match: 10. The CDR3 has 16 residues. The germline CDR1 and CDR2 sequences are SGHVS and FQNEAQ. The sequenced sample was tumor tissue. The receptor's source is a male donor with papillary thyroid cancer or a benign thyroid nodule (not recorded which). Some clones in this sample may be carry-over from other donors' samples. This rearrangement joins TRBV7-8 to TRBJ2-7, with 11 bases that match TRBD2. The chain's CDR3 is CASSPNAASGRYEQYF. The DNA of the CDR3 is TGTGCCAGCAGCCCAAACGCGGCTAGCGGGAGGTACGAGCAGTACTTC.